The next 25 T cell receptor beta chains were all read from a single sample in a study of control samples from healthy donors and cancer patients. Repertoires were generated with immunoSEQ multiplex PCR, while TCRdb's copy carries only in-frame clones and drops some. The sample has about 57,000 clones, around 94% seen once. Source material: blood. These receptor sequences come from a man aged 30 to 39 in good health.

The CDR3 spells CASSLNTGYSLAFF. The CDR3 nucleotides read TGCGCCAGCAGCTTAAATACAGGGTACTCTTTAGCTTTCTTT. V gene TRBV5-1 combines with J gene TRBJ1-1; TRBD1 might be the D (6 bases). The germline V and J ends were trimmed by 2 bases and 10 bases, with 18 bases remaining between them. The CDR3 runs 14 residues. Looked up from germline, CDR1 is SGHRS and CDR2 is YFSETQ.

This chain connects TRBV28 to TRBJ1-3; tentatively, D is TRBD1 (6 bases). V was clipped by 5 bases and J by 0 bases, with 17 bases between them. CDR1 and CDR2 from the germline V gene are MDHEN and SYDVKM. There are 17 residues in the CDR3. This CDR3 reads CASSLSSTGLSGNTIYF. CDR3 in DNA: TGTGCCAGCAGTCTGTCCTCGACAGGCCTCTCTGGAAACACCATATATTTT. Full variable domain (remainder filled in from reference TRBV28 and TRBJ1-3): DVKVTQSSRYLVKRTGEKVFLECVQDMDHENMFWYRQDPGLGLRLIYFSYDVKMKEKGDIPEGYSVSREKKERFSLILESASTNQTSMYLCASSLSSTGLSGNTIYFGEGSWLTVV.

This clone was counted a single time. V is TRBV28 and J is TRBJ1-2; no reliable D call. V was trimmed by 6 bases and J by 1 base, leaving 9 bases between them. Germline lookup yields CDR1 MDHEN and CDR2 SYDVKM. CDR3 length equals 13 residues. For the CDR3, the DNA is TGTGCCAGCAGGGAACAGCGTAACTATGGCTACACCTTC. This codes for CASREQRNYGYTF.

This chain uses TRBV10-1 with TRBJ2-2; 7 bases match TRBD2. This CDR3 has 14 residues. Germline V gives CDR1 WNHNN, CDR2 SYGVQD (reference sequence). The trim removed 0 bases at V and 10 bases at J, leaving 5 bases unmatched. The DNA for the CDR3 is TGCGCCAGCAGTGAGTCGGCGGGAGTCATGGAGCTGTTTTTT. This translates into CASSESAGVMELFF.

The chain carries TRBV19 and TRBJ2-2; 8 bases are shared with TRBD1. The J segment lost 1 base and the V segment lost 7 bases, leaving 23 bases of the junction unmatched. The CDR3 covers 21 residues. Germline lookup yields CDR1 LNHDA and CDR2 SQIVND (reference sequence). As DNA, the CDR3 is TGTGCCAGTACCCCATCTGGTTGGACAGGGATTTACCCGAAGAACACCGGGGAGCTGTTTTTT. It codes for CASTPSGWTGIYPKNTGELFF.

V gene TRBV15 combines with J gene TRBJ1-1; D gene ambiguous. The CDR3 runs to 12 residues. V lost 6 bases and J lost 1, with 6 bases in between. Per the germline V gene, CDR1 is LNHNV and CDR2 is YYDKDF (reference sequence). CDR3 nucleotide sequence: TGTGCCACCAGTGGCCGGAACACTGAAGCTTTCTTT. This codes for CATSGRNTEAFF.

The CDR3 loop is CAISELIGLPGKESSYEQYF. The DNA of the CDR3 is TGTGCCATCAGTGAGCTTATTGGACTGCCAGGGAAGGAAAGCTCCTACGAGCAGTACTTC. The chain combines TRBV10-3 with TRBJ2-7; either TRBD1 or TRBD2 may supply D (5 bases each). This CDR3 region has 20 residues. The germline CDR1 and CDR2 sequences are ENHRY and SYGVKD. V dropped 2 bases and J dropped 0 bases, with 26 bases sitting between them.

CDR3 in amino acids: CASSFIRGSFNEQFF. Written as DNA, the CDR3 is TGTGCCAGCAGTTTCATACGCGGGAGTTTCAATGAGCAGTTCTTC. The chain couples TRBV28 to TRBJ2-1; 7 bases fit TRBD2. Germline CDR1 reads MDHEN; CDR2 reads SYDVKM. The CDR3 extends over 15 amino acids. J gave up 6 bases and V 3 bases, and 8 bases lay outside the gene matches.

The genes are TRBV5-1 and TRBJ2-3; D not certain. From germline, CDR1 is SGHRS and CDR2 YFSETQ. CDR3 length equals 13 residues. The V and J ends lost 0 bases and 1 base respectively, with 3 bases between them. The CDR3 here is CASSLDGTDTQYF. The CDR3 nucleotides are TGCGCCAGCAGCTTGGACGGCACAGATACGCAGTATTTT.

The rearrangement uses TRBV3-1 (or the pseudogene TRBV3-2) and TRBJ2-2; 8 positions agree with TRBD2. Germline CDR1 is LGHDT and CDR2 is YNNKEL (reference sequence). The J segment lost 4 bases and the V segment lost 2 bases, leaving 9 bases of the junction unmatched. The CDR3 covers 17 residues. DNA for the CDR3: TGTGCCAGCAGCCAATGGTGGCGGGGGGAGGTCACCGGGGAGCTGTTTTTT. Amino acids: CASSQWWRGEVTGELFF.

The chain has TRBV6-1 and TRBJ1-1; TRBD1 is a possible D gene (6 bases). The CDR3 has 13 amino acids. V was clipped by 2 bases and J by 6 bases, with 10 bases between them. Germline V gives CDR1 MNHNS, CDR2 SASEGT. The chain's CDR3 is CASSEIEGAEAFF. CDR3 DNA: TGTGCCAGCAGTGAAATTGAGGGGGCTGAAGCTTTCTTT.

This sequence joins TRBV2 and TRBJ2-1; possibly TRBD2 for D (6 bases). Germline CDR1 is SNHLY and CDR2 is FYNNEI. Trimming removed 6 bases at V and 0 bases at J, with 9 bases between. CDR3 length: 14 amino acids. The CDR3 DNA reads as TGTGCCAGCAGAGAGACTAGCTCCTACAATGAGCAGTTCTTC. It is translated as CASRETSSYNEQFF.

The chain is built from TRBV6-1 and TRBJ2-3; either TRBD1 or TRBD2 may supply D (5 bases each). Germline V gene lookup returns CDR1 MNHNS and CDR2 SASEGT. Trimming removed 1 base from V and 2 bases from J, with 10 bases in between. This CDR3 is built from 15 residues. The DNA of the CDR3 is TGTGCCAGCAGTGAAGTGTGGGGACCCACAGATACGCAGTATTTT. Translating gives CASSEVWGPTDTQYF.

This clone appeared a single time. The chain combines TRBV7-9 with TRBJ1-2; D is ambiguous. Germline CDR1 reads SEHNR; CDR2 reads FQNEAQ (reference sequence). Trimming removed 3 bases at V and 2 bases at J, with 13 bases between. The CDR3 spans 15 residues. The CDR3 DNA sequence: TGTGCCAGCAGCTTTGCGCTAGGAAGCAACTATGGCTACACCTTC. Translated: CASSFALGSNYGYTF.

The rearrangement links TRBV7-9 to TRBJ2-3; 7 nucleotides align to TRBD1. This CDR3 spans 14 amino acids. V shed 5 bases and J 5 bases; nucleotides not matched to a gene: 7. Germline CDR1 and CDR2: SEHNR and FQNEAQ (reference sequence). The CDR3 spells CASSRDRVQDTQYF. CDR3 DNA sequence: TGTGCCAGCAGCCGCGACAGGGTTCAAGATACGCAGTATTTT.

This sequence joins TRBV4-1 and TRBJ1-1; D uncertain. Germline V CDR1 and CDR2: MGHRA, YSYEKL. V shed 4 bases and J shed 2 bases, with 20 bases lying between them. The CDR3 consists of 17 residues. CDR3 sequence (DNA): TGCGCCAGCAGCCCCGGACCCCCTCGCGCCATCAACACTGAAGCTTTCTTT. Its translation is CASSPGPPRAINTEAFF.

Only one count was recorded for this clone. The rearrangement joins TRBV9 to TRBJ2-7; D may be TRBD1 or TRBD2 (7 bases each). This CDR3 is built from 15 residues. V lost 4 bases to trimming and J lost 3 bases, with 17 bases between them. Germline V gene lookup returns CDR1 SGDLS and CDR2 YYNGEE. CDR3 residues: CASSSRGEGFYEQYF. The DNA for the CDR3 is TGTGCCAGCAGCTCCAGGGGGGAGGGCTTCTACGAGCAGTACTTC. The full variable domain, its missing parts supplied by reference TRBV9 and TRBJ2-7, is DSGVTQTPKHLITATGQRVTLRCSPRSGDLSVYWYQQSLDQGLQFLIQYYNGEERAKGNILERFSAQQFPDLHSELNLSSLELGDSALYFCASSSRGEGFYEQYFGPGTRLTVT.

The gene calls are TRBV30 and TRBJ2-7; D perhaps matches TRBD1 (5 bases). CDR1 and CDR2 from the germline V gene are GTSNPN and SVGIG (reference sequence). The length of the CDR3 is 15 residues. V gave up 2 bases and J gave up 4 bases, with 18 bases separating them. The CDR3 bases are TGTGCCTGGAGTTTACAGGTTGGGGAAAGGTACGAGCAGTACTTC. Its translation is CAWSLQVGERYEQYF.

The chain recombines TRBV2 with TRBJ1-5, with D possibly TRBD1 on 6 matching bases. The CDR3 has 18 residues. Looked up from germline, CDR1 is SNHLY and CDR2 is FYNNEI. V was pared by 5 bases and J by 3 bases, with 23 bases between. This CDR3 reads CASSHYLIRTVNNQPQHF. The CDR3 DNA sequence: TGTGCCAGCAGTCACTATCTAATTCGGACAGTAAACAATCAGCCCCAGCATTTT. Full variable domain (remainder filled in from reference TRBV2 and TRBJ1-5): EPEVTQTPSHQVTQMGQEVILRCVPISNHLYFYWYRQILGQKVEFLVSFYNNEISEKSEIFDDQFSVERPDGSNFTLKIRSTKLEDSAMYFCASSHYLIRTVNNQPQHFGDGTRLSIL.

The chain has TRBV5-1 and TRBJ2-5; weak D call: TRBD1 (6 bases). This CDR3 region has 13 residues. V was clipped by 7 bases and J by 7 bases, with 17 bases between them. CDR1 and CDR2 from the germline V gene are SGHRS and YFSETQ. Here the CDR3 reads CASQLSEQGTQYF. The DNA for the CDR3 is TGCGCCAGCCAACTATCGGAACAGGGGACCCAGTACTTC.

The chain uses TRBV19 and TRBJ1-5; D gene ambiguous. The germline CDR1 and CDR2 sequences are LNHDA and SQIVND (reference sequence). The CDR3 contains 14 residues. With 8 bases removed from V and 1 base from J, the gap between germline ends came to 12 bases. Written as DNA, the CDR3 is TGTGCCAGTCTCGGAGGGATCAGCAATCAGCCCCAGCATTTT. Translated: CASLGGISNQPQHF. The whole variable domain, filled in from reference TRBV19 and TRBJ1-5, reads DGGITQSPKYLFRKEGQNVTLSCEQNLNHDAMYWYRQDPGQGLRLIYYSQIVNDFQKGDIAEGYSVSREKKESFPLTVTSAQKNPTAFYLCASLGGISNQPQHFGDGTRLSIL.

The CDR3 DNA reads TGCGCCAGCAGCTTGGGGGGAAGGGAAAAACTGTTTTTT. Translating gives CASSLGGREKLFF. The chain recombines TRBV5-1 with TRBJ1-4; no clear D. This CDR3 is 13 amino acids long. V lost 0 bases, J lost 8 bases, and 8 bases lay in between. CDR1 and CDR2 (germline): SGHRS, YFSETQ.

The V gene is TRBV5-1, the J gene TRBJ2-1; 16 positions match TRBD2. The trim removed 4 bases at V and 8 bases at J, leaving 3 bases unmatched. The CDR3 contains 15 residues. Germline values: CDR1 SGHRS, CDR2 YFSETQ. The CDR3 loop reads CASSPGTSGGDEQFF. In nucleotides, the CDR3 is TGCGCCAGCAGCCCCGGGACTAGCGGGGGGGATGAGCAGTTCTTC.

This chain uses TRBV5-6 with TRBJ2-1; 10 nucleotides line up with TRBD2. The CDR3 totals 17 residues. CDR1 is SGHDT and CDR2 is YYEEEE in the germline V gene. The trim removed 3 bases at V and 5 bases at J, leaving 11 bases unmatched. Here the CDR3 DNA reads TGTGCCAGCAGCTCTCCGCTAGCGGGGGCCCACGACAATGAGCAGTTCTTC. As protein: CASSSPLAGAHDNEQFF.

V gene TRBV7-2 combines with J gene TRBJ2-7, with D uncertain. This CDR3 has 14 residues. Germline CDR1 reads SGHTA; CDR2 reads FQGNSA. V gave up 5 bases and J gave up 2 bases, with 13 bases separating them. CDR3 DNA sequence: TGTGCCAGCAGCGCATATTCAGCAACCTACGAGCAGTACTTC. Translated, it gives CASSAYSATYEQYF.